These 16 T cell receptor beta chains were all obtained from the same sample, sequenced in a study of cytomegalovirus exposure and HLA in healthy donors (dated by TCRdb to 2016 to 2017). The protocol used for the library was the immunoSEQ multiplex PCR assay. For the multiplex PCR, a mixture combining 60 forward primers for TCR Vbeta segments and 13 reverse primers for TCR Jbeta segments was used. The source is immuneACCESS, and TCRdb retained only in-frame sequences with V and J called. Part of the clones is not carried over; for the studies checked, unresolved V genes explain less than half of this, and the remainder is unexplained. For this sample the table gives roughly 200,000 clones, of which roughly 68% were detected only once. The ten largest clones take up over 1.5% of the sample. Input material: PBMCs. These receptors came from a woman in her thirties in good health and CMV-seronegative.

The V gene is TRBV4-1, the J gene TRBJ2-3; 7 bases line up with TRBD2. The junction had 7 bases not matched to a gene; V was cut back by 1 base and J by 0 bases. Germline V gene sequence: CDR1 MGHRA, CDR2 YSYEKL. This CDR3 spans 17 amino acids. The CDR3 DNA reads TGCGCCAGCAGCCAAGTTCGGGCGGGGGAAAGCACAGATACGCAGTATTTT. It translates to CASSQVRAGESTDTQYF.

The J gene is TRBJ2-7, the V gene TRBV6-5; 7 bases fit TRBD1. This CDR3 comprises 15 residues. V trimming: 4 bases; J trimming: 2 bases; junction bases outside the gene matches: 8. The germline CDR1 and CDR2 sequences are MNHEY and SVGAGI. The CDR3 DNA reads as TGTGCCAGCAGTTCCAGACAGGGTGGTCCCTACGAGCAGTACTTC. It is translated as CASSSRQGGPYEQYF.

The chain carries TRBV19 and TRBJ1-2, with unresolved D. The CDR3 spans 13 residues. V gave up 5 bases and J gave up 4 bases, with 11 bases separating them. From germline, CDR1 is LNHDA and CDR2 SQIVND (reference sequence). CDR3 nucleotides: TGTGCCAGTAGTCAGTCCGCCTTCTATGGCTACACCTTC. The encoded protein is CASSQSAFYGYTF.

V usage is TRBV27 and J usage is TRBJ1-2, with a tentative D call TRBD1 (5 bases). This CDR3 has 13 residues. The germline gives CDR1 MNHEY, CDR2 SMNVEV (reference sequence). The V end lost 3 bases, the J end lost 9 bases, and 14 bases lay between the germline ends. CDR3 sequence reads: CASSLKGPGSYTF. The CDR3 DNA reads TGTGCCAGCAGTTTGAAGGGGCCTGGTAGCTACACCTTC.

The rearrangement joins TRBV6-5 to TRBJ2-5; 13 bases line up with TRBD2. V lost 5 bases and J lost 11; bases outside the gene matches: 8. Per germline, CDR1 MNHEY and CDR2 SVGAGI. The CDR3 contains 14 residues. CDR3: CASSRTSGGGEQYF. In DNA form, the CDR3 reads TGTGCCAGCAGTCGGACTAGCGGGGGCGGGGAGCAGTACTTC.

The CDR3 loop is CASSAKRDRGLETQYF. The CDR3, as DNA: TGTGCCAGCAGCGCCAAAAGGGACAGGGGGTTGGAGACCCAGTACTTC. This rearrangement joins TRBV7-9 to TRBJ2-5, with 11 bases fitting TRBD1. CDR3 length equals 16 residues. In germline, CDR1 is SEHNR, CDR2 FQNEAQ (reference sequence). Trimming cost V 5 bases and J 5 bases; bases outside gene matches: 10.

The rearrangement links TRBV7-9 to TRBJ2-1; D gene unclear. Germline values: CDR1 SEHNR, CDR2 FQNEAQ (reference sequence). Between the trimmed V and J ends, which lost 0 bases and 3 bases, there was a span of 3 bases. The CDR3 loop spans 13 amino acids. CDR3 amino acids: CASSLALYNEQFF. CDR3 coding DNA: TGTGCCAGCAGCTTAGCCCTCTACAATGAGCAGTTCTTC. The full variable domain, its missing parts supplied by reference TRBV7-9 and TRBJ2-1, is DTGVSQNPRHKITKRGQNVTFRCDPISEHNRLYWYRQTLGQGPEFLTYFQNEAQLEKSRLLSDRFSAERPKGSFSTLEIQRTEQGDSAMYLCASSLALYNEQFFGPGTRLTVL.

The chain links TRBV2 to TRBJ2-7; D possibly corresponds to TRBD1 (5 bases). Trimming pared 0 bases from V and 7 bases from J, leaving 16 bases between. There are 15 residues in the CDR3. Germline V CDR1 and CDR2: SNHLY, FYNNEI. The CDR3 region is CASSEALWAKGEQYF. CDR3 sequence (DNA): TGTGCCAGCAGTGAAGCTCTGTGGGCCAAGGGGGAGCAGTACTTC. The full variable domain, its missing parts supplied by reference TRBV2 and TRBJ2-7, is EPEVTQTPSHQVTQMGQEVILRCVPISNHLYFYWYRQILGQKVEFLVSFYNNEISEKSEIFDDQFSVERPDGSNFTLKIRSTKLEDSAMYFCASSEALWAKGEQYFGPGTRLTVT.

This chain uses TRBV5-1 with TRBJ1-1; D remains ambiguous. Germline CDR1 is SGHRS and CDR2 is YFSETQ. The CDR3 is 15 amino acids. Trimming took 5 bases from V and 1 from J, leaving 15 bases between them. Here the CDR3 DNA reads TGCGCCAGCAGGCCTTGGGAGGGAGAGAACACTGAAGCTTTCTTT. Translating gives CASRPWEGENTEAFF.

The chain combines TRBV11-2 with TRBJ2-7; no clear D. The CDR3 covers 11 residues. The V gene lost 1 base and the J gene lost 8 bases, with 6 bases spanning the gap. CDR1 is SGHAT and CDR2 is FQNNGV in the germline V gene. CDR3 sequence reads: CASSLAGKQYF. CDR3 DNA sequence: TGTGCCAGCAGCTTAGCAGGCAAGCAGTACTTC.

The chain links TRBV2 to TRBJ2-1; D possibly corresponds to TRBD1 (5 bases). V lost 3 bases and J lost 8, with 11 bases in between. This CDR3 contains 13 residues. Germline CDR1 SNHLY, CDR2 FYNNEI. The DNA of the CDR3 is TGTGCCAGCAGTGATCAGCAGGGCGATGAGCAGTTCTTC. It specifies CASSDQQGDEQFF.

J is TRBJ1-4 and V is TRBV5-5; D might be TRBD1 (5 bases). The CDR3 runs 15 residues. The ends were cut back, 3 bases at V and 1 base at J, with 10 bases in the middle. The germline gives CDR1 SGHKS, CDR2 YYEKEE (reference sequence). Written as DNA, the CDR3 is TGTGCCAGCAGCTCCGCCCAGGGAACTAATGAAAAACTGTTTTTT. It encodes CASSSAQGTNEKLFF.

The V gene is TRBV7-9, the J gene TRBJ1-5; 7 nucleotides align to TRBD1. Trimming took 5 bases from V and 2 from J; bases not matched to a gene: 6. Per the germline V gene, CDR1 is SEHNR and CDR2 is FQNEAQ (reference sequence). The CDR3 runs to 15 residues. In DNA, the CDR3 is TGTGCCAGCAGCGGTGACAGGGTGGGCAATCAGCCCCAGCATTTT. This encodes CASSGDRVGNQPQHF.

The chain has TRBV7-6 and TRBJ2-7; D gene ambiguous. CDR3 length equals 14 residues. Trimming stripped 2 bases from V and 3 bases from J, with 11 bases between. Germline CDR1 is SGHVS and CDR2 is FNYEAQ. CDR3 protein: CASSLSGGDYEQYF. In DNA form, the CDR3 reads TGTGCCAGCAGCTTATCTGGCGGAGACTACGAGCAGTACTTC.

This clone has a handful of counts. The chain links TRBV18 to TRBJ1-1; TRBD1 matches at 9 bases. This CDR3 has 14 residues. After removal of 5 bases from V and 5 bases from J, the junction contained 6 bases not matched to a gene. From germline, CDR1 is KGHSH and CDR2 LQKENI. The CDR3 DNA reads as TGTGCCAGCTCAGTACAGGGGGCGGATACTGAAGCTTTCTTT. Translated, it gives CASSVQGADTEAFF.

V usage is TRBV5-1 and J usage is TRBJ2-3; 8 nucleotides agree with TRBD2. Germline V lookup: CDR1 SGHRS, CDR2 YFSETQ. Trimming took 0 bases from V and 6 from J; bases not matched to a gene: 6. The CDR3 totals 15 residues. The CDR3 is CASSLGLAGGDTQYF. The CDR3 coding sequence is TGCGCCAGCAGCTTGGGTCTAGCGGGTGGGGATACGCAGTATTTT.